The 30 T cell receptor beta chains below come from one sample, sequenced in a study of shared clonotypes between healthy human individuals. Using immunoSEQ multiplex PCR, the repertoire was profiled, and TCRdb retains in-frame clones only, with some absent. The sample yields about 2.4 million clones, 85% to 95% seen once. Sample: naive CD4+ T cells sorted from blood. The subset: CD45RA+ positively selected. The receptor set was obtained from a man aged 18-30 years in good health.

The chain couples TRBV9 to TRBJ1-1, with D possibly TRBD1 on 6 matching bases. V lost 4 bases and J 0 bases, leaving 13 bases between the germline ends. Germline values: CDR1 SGDLS, CDR2 YYNGEE. The CDR3 has 15 residues. Written as DNA, the CDR3 is TGTGCCAGCAGCCTAGGGGGGGGCCTGAACACTGAAGCTTTCTTT. It codes for CASSLGGGLNTEAFF.

This clone was picked up one time. The chain uses TRBV6-5 and TRBJ2-5, with 7 bases lining up with TRBD1. V shed 6 bases, J shed 1 base, and the junction held 2 bases outside the gene matches. The length of the CDR3 is 13 residues. Germline CDR1 is MNHEY and CDR2 is SVGAGI. Written as DNA, the CDR3 is TGTGCCAGCAGAGGGACAGCCCAAGAGACCCAGTACTTC. Translating it yields CASRGTAQETQYF.

The V call is TRBV4-3, the J call TRBJ2-1, with 10 bases lining up with TRBD2. The germline gives CDR1 LGHNA, CDR2 YSLEER. This CDR3 has 15 amino acids. V was pared by 3 bases and J by 9 bases, with 8 bases of the junction left unmatched. The CDR3 is CASSQGLAFLGEQFF. The CDR3 DNA reads TGCGCCAGCAGCCAGGGACTAGCGTTTCTCGGTGAGCAGTTCTTC.

The CDR3 spells CASSQGLAGAETQYF. The CDR3 DNA follows: TGTGCCAGCAGCCAGGGACTAGCGGGAGCGGAGACCCAGTACTTC. The chain uses TRBV7-2 and TRBJ2-5, with 14 bases fitting TRBD2. CDR1 SGHTA and CDR2 FQGNSA come from the germline V gene. J lost 5 bases, V lost 5 bases, and 4 bases had no gene match. The CDR3 runs 15 residues.

CDR3 coding DNA: TGTGCCAGCAGTAAGCGGGAGTCCACCCCTGGTGAGCAGTTCTTC. Its translation: CASSKRESTPGEQFF. The chain employs TRBV6-6 and TRBJ2-1; 8 bases agree with TRBD2. The CDR3 covers 15 residues. With 5 bases clipped from V and 9 bases from J, the junction kept 12 bases outside the gene matches. From germline, CDR1 is MNHNY and CDR2 SVGAGI (reference sequence).

The J gene is TRBJ1-1, the V gene TRBV18; the D gene is possibly TRBD1 (5 bases). The V end lost 6 bases, the J end lost 5 bases, and 13 bases lay between the germline ends. This CDR3 comprises 13 residues. Germline V gene lookup returns CDR1 KGHSH and CDR2 LQKENI. The CDR3 nucleotides are TGTGCCAGCTCCTCAAGGAGGGGAACTGAAGCTTTCTTT. It is translated as CASSSRRGTEAFF.

CDR3 loop: CASSLWTAANTGELFF. The CDR3 DNA reads TGCGCCAGCAGCCTTTGGACAGCCGCGAACACCGGGGAGCTGTTTTTT. The V and J genes are TRBV5-1 and TRBJ2-2, with D possibly TRBD1 on 6 matching bases. The CDR3 length is 16 residues. Trimming removed 4 bases from V and 0 bases from J, with 13 bases in between. CDR1 and CDR2 (germline): SGHRS, YFSETQ.

This clone was counted only a few times. This sample includes further DNA sequences coding for the same CDR3. V and J are TRBV27 and TRBJ1-6; D unresolved. Per germline, CDR1 MNHEY and CDR2 SMNVEV (reference sequence). The CDR3 is made up of 17 amino acids. V gave up 3 bases and J gave up 0 bases, with 12 bases separating them. The CDR3, as DNA: TGTGCCAGCAGTTTTCGCGGGCCCAGCTCCTATAATTCACCCCTCCACTTT. Translating it yields CASSFRGPSSYNSPLHF.

V usage is TRBV10-3 and J usage is TRBJ2-7; D perhaps matches TRBD2 (5 bases). The V gene lost 7 bases and the J gene lost 5 bases, with 15 bases spanning the gap. Per the germline V gene, CDR1 is ENHRY and CDR2 is SYGVKD. This CDR3 comprises 13 residues. CDR3 sequence reads: CAINAGYGDEQYF. In DNA form, the CDR3 reads TGTGCCATCAATGCAGGTTACGGGGACGAGCAGTACTTC.

DNA for the CDR3: TGTGCCAGCAGTTACTCTGGGGGGGGGATGAACACTGAAGCTTTCTTT. The encoded protein is CASSYSGGGMNTEAFF. This sequence joins TRBV6-5 and TRBJ1-1, with TRBD1 as a possible D gene (5 bases). This CDR3 is 16 amino acids long. Germline lookup yields CDR1 MNHEY and CDR2 SVGAGI. V was shortened by 0 bases and J by 0 bases, with 11 bases between the two germline ends.

The chain recombines TRBV7-9 with TRBJ2-4; D tentatively fits TRBD1 or TRBD2 (5 bases each). V lost 5 bases and J lost 4, with 15 bases in between. The CDR3 consists of 15 residues. Germline assignment: CDR1 SEHNR and CDR2 FQNEAQ (reference sequence). Here the CDR3 DNA reads TGTGCCAGCAGCCACGACCGGGACCCAAAAAACATTCAGTACTTC. Protein: CASSHDRDPKNIQYF.

The rearrangement joins TRBV6-5 to TRBJ2-2; 8 nucleotides match TRBD1. This CDR3 is 16 amino acids long. The junction had 7 bases not matched to a gene; V was cut back by 2 bases and J by 5 bases. Germline values: CDR1 MNHEY, CDR2 SVGAGI. CDR3 in amino acids: CASSYQGAASTGELFF. The CDR3 region has the DNA TGTGCCAGCAGTTACCAGGGGGCCGCGAGTACCGGGGAGCTGTTTTTT.

The chain carries TRBV18 and TRBJ1-1; D is undetermined. This CDR3 comprises 14 residues. Germline V gene sequence: CDR1 KGHSH, CDR2 LQKENI. V was clipped by 2 bases and J by 0 bases, with 7 bases between them. CDR3 in amino acids: CASSPASVNTEAFF. The CDR3 DNA reads as TGTGCCAGCTCACCAGCCAGCGTGAACACTGAAGCTTTCTTT.

This chain joins TRBV5-1 and TRBJ2-1, with TRBD1 identical over 9 bases. Per the germline V gene, CDR1 is SGHRS and CDR2 is YFSETQ. V lost 0 bases to trimming and J lost 7 bases; unmatched junction nucleotides: 5. The CDR3 contains 15 residues. CDR3: CASSLDGTGRNEQFF. DNA for the CDR3: TGCGCCAGCAGCTTGGATGGGACAGGGCGAAATGAGCAGTTCTTC.

The V and J genes are TRBV2 and TRBJ2-2; 11 nucleotides line up with TRBD2. The germline V gene encodes CDR1 SNHLY and CDR2 FYNNEI. The trim removed 4 bases at V and 3 bases at J, leaving 1 base unmatched. The CDR3 contains 15 residues. The CDR3 DNA reads as TGTGCCAGCAGTGTAGCGGGAGGGGACACCGGGGAGCTGTTTTTT. Its translation: CASSVAGGDTGELFF. Full variable domain (outside the CDR3, taken from reference TRBV2 and TRBJ2-2): EPEVTQTPSHQVTQMGQEVILRCVPISNHLYFYWYRQILGQKVEFLVSFYNNEISEKSEIFDDQFSVERPDGSNFTLKIRSTKLEDSAMYFCASSVAGGDTGELFFGEGSRLTVL.

This clone was counted once. The J gene is TRBJ2-3, the V gene TRBV2, with no clear D. V was clipped by 8 bases and J by 0 bases, with 9 bases between them. CDR3 length equals 13 residues. Per germline, CDR1 SNHLY and CDR2 FYNNEI. In DNA, the CDR3 is TGTGCCAGCCGACTGACAAGCACAGATACGCAGTATTTT. This encodes CASRLTSTDTQYF.

Comments on this clone: The sample has other DNA sequences that encode this CDR3 too. The V gene is TRBV5-1, the J gene TRBJ2-3, with 10 bases lining up with TRBD1. CDR1 is SGHRS and CDR2 is YFSETQ in the germline V gene. This CDR3 region has 15 residues. J was trimmed by 1 base and V by 3 bases; bases with no gene match: 2. The CDR3 spells CASSSGTGGTDTQYF. The CDR3 nucleotides read TGCGCCAGCAGCTCGGGGACAGGGGGCACAGATACGCAGTATTTT.

The chain employs TRBV30 and TRBJ2-3; perhaps TRBD2 as D (7 bases). The germline V and J ends were trimmed by 3 bases and 4 bases, with 14 bases remaining between them. CDR1 GTSNPN and CDR2 SVGIG come from the germline V gene (reference sequence). This CDR3 comprises 14 residues. The CDR3 region is CAWSEGGIADTQYF. CDR3 bases: TGTGCCTGGAGCGAGGGGGGGATCGCAGATACGCAGTATTTT.

The CDR3 sequence is CASSAGKRGPFF. The CDR3 DNA sequence: TGTGCCAGCAGCGCGGGAAAAAGGGGGCCGTTCTTC. The V call is TRBV9, the J call TRBJ2-1, with 7 bases lining up with TRBD1. CDR1 and CDR2 (germline): SGDLS, YYNGEE. The CDR3 has 12 residues. The V and J ends lost 3 bases and 15 bases, in that order; junction bases with no gene match: 9.

The rearrangement uses TRBV11-2 and TRBJ1-3; no clear D. The germline gives CDR1 SGHAT, CDR2 FQNNGV. Trimming shortened V by 4 bases and J by 15 bases, and 16 bases separated the two germline ends. The CDR3 loop spans 12 amino acids. The CDR3 region has the DNA TGTGCCAGCAGCTACCGACCAAGTCTAGAATATTTT. Residues: CASSYRPSLEYF.

The V and J genes are TRBV19 and TRBJ1-3, with 7 bases fitting TRBD1. The germline gives CDR1 LNHDA, CDR2 SQIVND (reference sequence). The trim removed 5 bases at V and 4 bases at J, leaving 8 bases unmatched. The CDR3 consists of 15 residues. This CDR3 reads CASSPQGGAGNTIYF. CDR3 sequence (DNA): TGTGCCAGTAGTCCCCAGGGGGGCGCGGGAAACACCATATATTTT.

The rearrangement joins TRBV18 to TRBJ2-7; 9 bases align to TRBD1. Germline V gives CDR1 KGHSH, CDR2 LQKENI. The CDR3 runs to 15 residues. V shed 5 bases and J 7 bases; nucleotides not matched to a gene: 12. CDR3 region: CASSIRDREGGEQYF. CDR3 DNA: TGTGCCAGCTCAATACGGGACAGGGAAGGGGGAGAGCAGTACTTC. The full variable domain, in which reference TRBV18 and TRBJ2-7 provide the parts outside the CDR3, is NAGVMQNPRHLVRRRGQEARLRCSPMKGHSHVYWYRQLPEEGLKFMVYLQKENIIDESGMPKERFSAEFPKEGPSILRIQQVVRGDSAAYFCASSIRDREGGEQYFGPGTRLTVT.

Notes on this clone: The sample has other DNA sequences that encode this CDR3 too. The chain links TRBV6-5 to TRBJ1-1; TRBD1 might be the D (5 bases). The germline V and J ends were trimmed by 0 bases and 1 base, with 6 bases remaining between them. The CDR3 is 14 amino acids. Germline loops: CDR1 MNHEY, CDR2 SVGAGI. CDR3 sequence: CASSYSGENTEAFF. CDR3 nucleotide sequence: TGTGCCAGCAGTTACTCAGGGGAGAACACTGAAGCTTTCTTT.

This rearrangement joins TRBV30 to TRBJ1-2; D remains ambiguous. Germline-derived CDR1 and CDR2 are GTSNPN and SVGIG (reference sequence). CDR3 size: 12 residues. Trimming took off 0 bases at V and 8 bases at J, with 10 bases between the two ends. The CDR3 coding sequence is TGTGCCTGGAGTGTGGGTAAGGGCGGCTACACCTTC. The encoded protein is CAWSVGKGGYTF.

Only one count was recorded for this clone. The chain uses TRBV10-2 and TRBJ2-5, with D unclear. This CDR3 has 13 amino acids. Germline CDR1 is WSHSY and CDR2 is SAAADI. Deletions cut 3 bases from V and 5 bases from J, with 10 bases between. The CDR3 sequence is CASSEVGAETQYF. DNA of the CDR3: TGCGCCAGCAGTGAAGTCGGAGCCGAGACCCAGTACTTC.

This clone has a handful of counts. The rearrangement joins TRBV10-1 to TRBJ2-2; 7 positions agree with TRBD2. The germline CDR1 and CDR2 sequences are WNHNN and SYGVQD (reference sequence). V lost 3 bases to trimming and J lost 1 base; unmatched junction nucleotides: 5. This CDR3 has 16 amino acids. The chain's CDR3 is CASSEFREGNTGELFF. In DNA form, the CDR3 reads TGCGCCAGCAGTGAATTCAGGGAGGGGAACACCGGGGAGCTGTTTTTT.

The J gene is TRBJ2-7, the V gene TRBV7-2, with 7 bases matching TRBD2. V shed 4 bases and J 7 bases; nucleotides not matched to a gene: 10. Germline V gene data show CDR1 as SGHTA and CDR2 as FQGNSA. The CDR3 spans 14 residues. CDR3 protein: CASSSPGLPWEQYF. The DNA for the CDR3 is TGTGCCAGCAGCTCCCCGGGACTACCTTGGGAGCAGTACTTC.

This rearrangement joins TRBV11-2 to TRBJ2-7; the D gene is possibly TRBD1 (6 bases). Germline CDR1 is SGHAT and CDR2 is FQNNGV. The CDR3 has 16 amino acids. Trimming cost V 3 bases and J 7 bases, with 22 bases left between them. The CDR3 region has the DNA TGTGCCAGCAGCTTCCGGGACATACTCCAACCTCGGGAGCAGTACTTC. It encodes CASSFRDILQPREQYF.

The chain combines TRBV12-5 with TRBJ2-1, with 9 bases that match TRBD1. Germline assignment: CDR1 LGHNT and CDR2 FRNRAP. This CDR3 contains 15 residues. J gave up 3 bases and V 3 bases, and 3 bases lay outside the gene matches. CDR3 in amino acids: CASGFDRGDYNEQFF. CDR3 sequence (DNA): TGTGCTAGTGGTTTTGACAGGGGGGACTACAATGAGCAGTTCTTC.

The V call is TRBV28, the J call TRBJ1-1, with D possibly matching TRBD1 (6 bases). The CDR3 consists of 18 residues. V lost 7 bases to trimming and J lost 1 base, with 25 bases between them. The germline V gene encodes CDR1 MDHEN and CDR2 SYDVKM. This chain's CDR3 is CASTLRRLGDTSNTEAFF. The CDR3 bases are TGTGCCAGCACCCTCCGCCGCTTGGGGGACACCTCGAACACTGAAGCTTTCTTT.